This paragraph reports one T cell receptor beta chain. Its target antigen remains unknown. Base-call qualities are not available, and no considerably larger clone is one nucleotide away. These data belong to a study of response to subunit inactivated influenza vaccine (dated 2018 in TCRdb). About the study as a whole: To follow how T cells responded to a trivalent subunit inactivated influenza vaccine, the researchers relied on deep quantitative profiling of the T cell receptor repertoire.

Counted from cysteine to phenylalanine, this CDR3 has 16 amino acids. CDR3 DNA is the only sequence kept; it has 48 bases, read in frame from the first base. As encoded in the germline V gene, CDR1 is SGDLS while CDR2 is YYNGEE. The V end gives up 0 bases and the J end 10 bases, leaving 7 bases in the junction not matched to a gene. The method was RT-PCR. The instrument was an Illumina HiSeq 2500. TCRdb's own reprocessing of the public reads used fastp at Q25 and MiXCR and kept productive beta chains. Records with the same CDR3 protein are collapsed into one entry carrying the most frequent genes and DNA. The sample data list 300,000 to 350,000 distinct CDR3 sequences, and roughly 20% of these were observed just once. The ten biggest clones cover about a tenth of the sample. What the study reported, not specific to this receptor: The authors proposed that each seasonal influenza vaccination may bring in only a limited number of new T cells.

The TCR comes from a man aged 50 to 69 who received an inactivated influenza vaccine. Donor details come from another sample of the same person, matched by shared clones. The rearrangement joined TRBV9 to TRBJ2-1; TRBD2 matches 13 bases in the middle. The source material was PBMCs from blood, sampled about 20 months after vaccination. The CDR3 corresponds to CASSVGTSGSIREQFF. The DNA sequence reads TGTGCCAGCAGCGTAGGGACTAGCGGGAGCATTAGGGAGCAGTTCTTC.